The 4 T cell receptor beta chains presented below share a single source sample, sequenced in a study of cytotoxic CD8 clonotypes in ibrutinib-treated CLL. TCRdb's table, derived via immunoSEQ multiplex PCR, lists solely in-frame clones and lacks some. The data show 45,000 to 50,000 clones, approximately 50% seen once. Sequencing used PBMCs, obtained after 12 months of ibrutinib treatment. Every receptor here comes from a human donor with chronic lymphocytic leukemia.

In this sample, this clone turned up a few times. The chain links TRBV10-3 to TRBJ1-5; D ambiguous. The CDR3 loop spans 13 amino acids. V was cut by 3 bases and J by 4 bases, with 7 bases left in between. Per germline, CDR1 ENHRY and CDR2 SYGVKD. The CDR3 is CAISEQSNQPQHF. The CDR3 DNA reads TGTGCCATCAGTGAACAGTCTAATCAGCCCCAGCATTTT.

This clone was seen a few times. This chain uses TRBV2 with TRBJ2-5; possible D gene TRBD1, 6 bases. This CDR3 has 16 amino acids. The ends were cut back, 7 bases at V and 4 bases at J, with 22 bases in the middle. Germline V gives CDR1 SNHLY, CDR2 FYNNEI. CDR3 amino acids: CASTPPAGVFGETQYF. CDR3 nucleotide sequence: TGTGCCAGCACCCCCCCGGCAGGGGTTTTCGGAGAGACCCAGTACTTC. Full variable domain (outside the CDR3, taken from reference TRBV2 and TRBJ2-5): EPEVTQTPSHQVTQMGQEVILRCVPISNHLYFYWYRQILGQKVEFLVSFYNNEISEKSEIFDDQFSVERPDGSNFTLKIRSTKLEDSAMYFCASTPPAGVFGETQYFGPGTRLLVL.

The sample holds a few counts of this clone. The gene calls are TRBV27 and TRBJ2-2; D remains unclear. Germline V gene data show CDR1 as MNHEY and CDR2 as SMNVEV (reference sequence). Trimming cost V 4 bases and J 5 bases, with 14 bases left between them. CDR3 length: 15 amino acids. CDR3 region: CASSWASPGTGELFF. CDR3 bases: TGTGCCAGCAGTTGGGCGTCCCCAGGAACCGGGGAGCTGTTTTTT.

The V gene is TRBV2, the J gene TRBJ2-1, with 9 bases that match TRBD1. CDR1 and CDR2 from the germline V gene are SNHLY and FYNNEI. CDR3 size: 14 residues. Germline trimming cut 8 bases from V and 6 bases from J; bases unmatched to any gene: 8. The CDR3 sequence: CASLLQGAGNEQFF. DNA of the CDR3: TGTGCCAGCCTGTTACAGGGGGCGGGCAATGAGCAGTTCTTC.